Given below is one T cell receptor (beta chain) in context. This CDR3 is built from 13 residues. V was clipped by 6 bases and J by 3 bases; unmatched bases: 0. Germline V CDR1 and CDR2: WSHSY, SAAADI. Samples came from patients with localized non-small cell lung adenocarcinoma. TCRdb recomputed calls from the PCR reads with MiXCR, one row per CDR3 protein. This sample carries under 2,500 distinct CDR3 sequences, around 67% of them seen once, and the ten largest clones take under 30%. The sample originates from a study of CD4 and CD8 cells across lung adenocarcinoma regions. The J gene is TRBJ2-5, the V gene TRBV10-2; 11 bases match TRBD2. Sequences were obtained from CD4+ T cells from the center of a lung tumor. The receptor was isolated from a female donor with lung adenocarcinoma. The CD4 and CD8 labels of this study may be unreliable. The CDR3: CASRLAGEETQYF. The DNA for the CDR3 is TGCGCCAGCAGACTAGCGGGAGAAGAGACCCAGTACTTC.